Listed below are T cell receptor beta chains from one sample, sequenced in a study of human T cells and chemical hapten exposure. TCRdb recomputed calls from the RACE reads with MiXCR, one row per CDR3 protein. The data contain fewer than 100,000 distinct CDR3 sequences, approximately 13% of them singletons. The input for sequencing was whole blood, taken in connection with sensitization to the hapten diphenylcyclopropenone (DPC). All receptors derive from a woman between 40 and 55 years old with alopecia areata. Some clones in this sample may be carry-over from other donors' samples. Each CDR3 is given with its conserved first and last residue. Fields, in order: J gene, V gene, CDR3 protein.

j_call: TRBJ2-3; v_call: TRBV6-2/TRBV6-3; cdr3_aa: CASSYLTADTQYF
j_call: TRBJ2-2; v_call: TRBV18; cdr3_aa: CASSPAGGDTGELFF
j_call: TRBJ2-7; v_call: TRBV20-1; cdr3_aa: CSARGTPEPYEQYF
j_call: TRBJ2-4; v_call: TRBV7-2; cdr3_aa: CASTGYSKNIQYF
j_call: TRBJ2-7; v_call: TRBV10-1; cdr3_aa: CASSESPNDARLRTYEQYF
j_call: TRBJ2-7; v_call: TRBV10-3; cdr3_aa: CAISEGTSGRFPPYEQYF
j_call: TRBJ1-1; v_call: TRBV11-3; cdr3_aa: CASSKGGVLPEAFF
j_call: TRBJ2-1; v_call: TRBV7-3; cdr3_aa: CASSLMASGRGNNEQFF
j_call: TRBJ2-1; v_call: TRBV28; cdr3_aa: CASSPPGGTYNEQFF
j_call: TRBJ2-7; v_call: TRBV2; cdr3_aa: CASTASYEQYF
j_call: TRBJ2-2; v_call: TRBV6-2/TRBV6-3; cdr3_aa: CAHRTPGNTGELFF
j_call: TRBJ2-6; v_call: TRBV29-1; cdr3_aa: CSVGVGAGANVLTF
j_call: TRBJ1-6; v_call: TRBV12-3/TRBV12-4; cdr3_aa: CASTGQQNSPLHF
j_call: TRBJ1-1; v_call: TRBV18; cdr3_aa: CASSPGLGRRDTEAFF
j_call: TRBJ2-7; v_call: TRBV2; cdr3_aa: CASSDEAGGTGYEQYF
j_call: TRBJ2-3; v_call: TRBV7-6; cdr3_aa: CASSPTGDGTDTQYF
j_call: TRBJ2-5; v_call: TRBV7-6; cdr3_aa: CASSLGWSSGETQYF
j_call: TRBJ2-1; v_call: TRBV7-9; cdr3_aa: CASSLVGGRGESGEQFF
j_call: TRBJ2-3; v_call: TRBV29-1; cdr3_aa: CSVDEASTDTQYF
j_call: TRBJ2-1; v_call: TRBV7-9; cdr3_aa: CASSSRELAYNEQSF
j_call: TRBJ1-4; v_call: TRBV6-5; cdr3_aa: CASSYYLGTGREKLFF
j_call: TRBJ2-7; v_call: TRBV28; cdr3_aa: CASSSGPAPYEQYF
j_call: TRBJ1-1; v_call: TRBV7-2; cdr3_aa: CASSLLPAGRGTEAFF
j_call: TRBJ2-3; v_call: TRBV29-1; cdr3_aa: CSVEWVTGFTDTQYF
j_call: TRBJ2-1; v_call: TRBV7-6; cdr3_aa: CASSQRLAQFF